This T cell receptor beta chain emerged from a study of Ad26.COV2.S vaccination and SARS-CoV-2 variants. Background on the study: The vaccine Ad26.COV2.S was put into the muscle once, or twice with 56 days between. Study-level points and caveats: Vaccine recipients posted higher spike-specific TCR breadth than their placebo counterparts.

Documented treatment: around 19 received Ad26.COV2.S at low or high dose, single or two shots; about 5 received placebo; per-sample allocation not given. Day 63 following the first vaccine or placebo injection was when the samples were taken. Assay: immunoSEQ multiplex PCR; the TCRdb copy retains only in-frame clones and omits some. Of about 280,000 clones detected, approximately 89% appear once; the ten largest clones hold 3% to 4%. Remarks on this clone: Antigen: not known.

The length of the CDR3 is 13 residues. CDR1 is MNHEY and CDR2 is SVGEGT in the germline V gene. Trimming took off 4 bases at V and 7 bases at J, with 13 bases between the two ends. The clonotype comes from a person between 18 and 60 years old who received the Ad26.COV2.S COVID-19 vaccine or a placebo. The sequences come from peripheral blood, collected in a trial of Ad26.COV2.S vaccine versus placebo. The rearrangement joins TRBV6-2 or TRBV6-3 to TRBJ1-2; a possible D gene is TRBD1 (5 bases). DNA for the CDR3: TGTGCCAGCAGTTTTGCGGGGGTGCGTGGCTACACCTTC. As protein: CASSFAGVRGYTF.